This record looks at one T cell receptor (beta chain) sequence and its context. The sample belongs to a study of blood T cell repertoires in COVID-19. Study overall: Italy, Spain and the United States were the sources of the convalescent and acute COVID-19 samples. The analysed material was cDNA or gDNA that came from T cells, B-cell-depleted T cells, or PBMCs.

The CDR3 has 15 residues. Unmatched junction bases numbered 11, after V lost 5 bases and J lost 5 bases. CDR1 is SGHVS, CDR2 FQNEAQ, per germline. In the original workflow: Amplification of reference gene primers was used by the study to estimate nucleated cell counts. Profiling relied on immunoSEQ multiplex PCR, and the TCRdb table lists in-frame clones only, not all of them. That table furnishes V, J and clone size, whereas the DNA furnished D and trimming. The table shows 52,000 or so clones, with 85% to 90% occurring only once. Sequencing was carried out using peripheral blood. The clonotype was recovered from a human donor in a cohort sampled during active COVID-19. The chain couples TRBV7-8 to TRBJ1-1; 7 bases are a match to TRBD1. CDR3 nucleotides: TGTGCCAGCAGCCGGAACAGGGGATCGGGGACTGAAGCTTTCTTT. This gives the protein CASSRNRGSGTEAFF.